Presented here are 14 T cell receptor beta chains from one specimen sequenced in a study of CD8 T cells in ankylosing spondylitis. One entry per CDR3 protein, called by TCRdb with MiXCR from the 5' RACE reads. The sample consists of just over 150,000 distinct CDR3 sequences, around 18% of them appearing once. The sample taken for sequencing was blood, either unsorted or a sorted T cell fraction (not recorded which). All receptors derive from a male donor with ankylosing spondylitis or in good health (not recorded which).

Only a few counts were recorded for this clonotype. The chain combines TRBV7-9 with TRBJ1-5; 7 positions match TRBD1. From germline, CDR1 is SEHNR and CDR2 FQNEAQ (reference sequence). V lost 5 bases to trimming and J lost 2 bases; unmatched junction nucleotides: 3. The CDR3 extends over 14 amino acids. In nucleotides, the CDR3 is TGTGCCAGCAGCCAGGGGGTGGGCAATCAGCCCCAGCATTTT. Translating gives CASSQGVGNQPQHF.

This clonotype came up many times. This sequence joins TRBV2 and TRBJ1-2; no definite D call. The V end was cut by 2 bases, the J end by 8 bases, with 12 bases between. There are 13 residues in the CDR3. Germline V gene sequence: CDR1 SNHLY, CDR2 FYNNEI. As DNA, the CDR3 is TGTGCCAGCAGTGAACCGGATAGGCTGGGCTACACCTTC. As protein: CASSEPDRLGYTF.

This clonotype was seen ten or more times. V and J are TRBV5-1 and TRBJ2-2, with unresolved D. The CDR3 totals 14 residues. The V and J ends lost 0 bases and 2 bases respectively, with 5 bases between them. Per the germline V gene, CDR1 is SGHRS and CDR2 is YFSETQ. CDR3 in amino acids: CASSLGPNTGELFF. DNA for the CDR3: TGCGCCAGCAGCTTGGGTCCAAACACCGGGGAGCTGTTTTTT.

Ten or more counts support this clonotype. The chain employs TRBV20-1 and TRBJ2-1, with 14 bases matching TRBD2. The CDR3 totals 17 residues. Germline CDR1 and CDR2: DFQATT and SNEGSKA (reference sequence). With V trimmed by 1 base and J by 1 base, 3 bases remained unmatched. The CDR3 nucleotides read TGCAGTGCTAGAGGGACTAGCGGGAGGATTTCCTACAATGAGCAGTTCTTC. It is translated as CSARGTSGRISYNEQFF.

This clonotype has a handful of counts. The genes are TRBV27 and TRBJ2-7; D might be TRBD1 (6 bases). Deletions cut 3 bases from V and 2 bases from J, with 11 bases between. The germline V gene has CDR1 MNHEY and CDR2 SMNVEV (reference sequence). The CDR3 extends over 14 amino acids. The CDR3 is CASSFRAGAYEQYF. CDR3 coding DNA: TGTGCCAGCAGTTTTCGGGCAGGGGCCTACGAGCAGTACTTC.

This clonotype was recorded at least ten times. This chain joins TRBV28 and TRBJ1-5, with 7 bases fitting TRBD1. With V trimmed by 6 bases and J by 2 bases, 10 bases remained unmatched. The CDR3 runs to 16 residues. Germline V CDR1 and CDR2: MDHEN, SYDVKM. As DNA, the CDR3 is TGTGCCAGCAGCCATCGGACAGGAAGAGGCAATCAGCCCCAGCATTTT. It yields the protein CASSHRTGRGNQPQHF.

The V and J genes are TRBV3-1 and TRBJ2-1, with TRBD2 matching over 11 bases. V lost 6 bases, J lost 0 bases, and 16 bases stayed unmatched. In germline, CDR1 is LGHDT, CDR2 YNNKEL (reference sequence). The CDR3 extends over 20 amino acids. CDR3 coding DNA: TGTGCCAGCAGGCAAACAACGATACTAGCGGGAGCTATCTCCTACAATGAGCAGTTCTTC. Translation: CASRQTTILAGAISYNEQFF.

This clonotype was found many times. The V gene is TRBV5-1, the J gene TRBJ2-4, with a tentative D call TRBD2 (5 bases). The V gene's germline CDR1 is SGHRS and CDR2 YFSETQ. Deletions cut 0 bases from V and 0 bases from J, with 16 bases between. CDR3 size: 18 residues. The CDR3 DNA reads as TGCGCCAGCAGCTTGGAGAGTCGAGCAGCGGTAGCCAAAAACATTCAGTACTTC. Amino acids: CASSLESRAAVAKNIQYF.

The genes are TRBV6-1 and TRBJ2-3; D uncertain. The CDR3 runs to 15 residues. V dropped 4 bases and J dropped 1 base, with 12 bases sitting between them. Per the germline V gene, CDR1 is MNHNS and CDR2 is SASEGT. CDR3 sequence reads: CASSAPPEGTDTQYF. The CDR3 DNA sequence: TGTGCCAGCAGTGCCCCGCCTGAGGGCACAGATACGCAGTATTTT.

The chain is built from TRBV28 and TRBJ1-1; 9 bases are a match to TRBD1. The V gene's germline CDR1 is MDHEN and CDR2 SYDVKM. The CDR3 consists of 15 residues. With V trimmed by 3 bases and J by 4 bases, 6 bases remained unmatched. CDR3 region: CASSFVQGARTEAFF. The CDR3 DNA reads as TGTGCCAGCAGTTTCGTACAGGGGGCGCGCACTGAAGCTTTCTTT.

This clonotype was detected only a few times. The V call is TRBV20-1, the J call TRBJ2-1; D could derive from TRBD1 or TRBD2 (6 bases each). V lost 6 bases to trimming and J lost 4 bases, with 16 bases between them. The CDR3 has 14 amino acids. The V gene's germline CDR1 is DFQATT and CDR2 SNEGSKA (reference sequence). The CDR3: CSAIYRRGYNEQFF. As DNA, the CDR3 is TGCAGTGCCATATACAGGAGGGGGTACAATGAGCAGTTCTTC.

In this sample, this clonotype turned up many times. The chain couples TRBV5-1 to TRBJ1-3; D possibly corresponds to TRBD1 (6 bases). Trimming stripped 2 bases from V and 4 bases from J, with 7 bases between. The germline CDR1 and CDR2 sequences are SGHRS and YFSETQ. The CDR3 runs 13 residues. Here the CDR3 reads CASSFDRGNTIYF. The CDR3 region has the DNA TGCGCCAGCAGCTTCGACAGGGGAAACACCATATATTTT. The whole variable domain, remainder taken from reference TRBV5-1 and TRBJ1-3, is KAGVTQTPRYLIKTRGQQVTLSCSPISGHRSVSWYQQTPGQGLQFLFEYFSETQRNKGNFPGRFSGRQFSNSRSEMNVSTLELGDSALYLCASSFDRGNTIYFGEGSWLTVV.

Many counts were recorded for this clonotype. The chain is built from TRBV10-3 and TRBJ1-1; tentative D call: TRBD1 (5 bases). Germline V gene lookup returns CDR1 ENHRY and CDR2 SYGVKD. The CDR3 has 14 residues. V shed 7 bases and J shed 1 base, with 13 bases lying between them. DNA for the CDR3: TGTGCCATCATTGCGGCGGGGCCGAACACTGAAGCTTTCTTT. Protein: CAIIAAGPNTEAFF.

The table lists this clonotype with many counts. The CDR3 region has the DNA TGCGCCAGCAGCGTGGGACAGAGTTATGGCTACACCTTC. This encodes CASSVGQSYGYTF. J is TRBJ1-2 and V is TRBV5-1; 7 bases are a match to TRBD1. Germline CDR1 SGHRS, CDR2 YFSETQ. CDR3 size: 13 residues. V dropped 4 bases and J dropped 5; count of bases not matched to a gene: 5.